Shown below are 8 T cell receptor beta chains from a single sample sequenced in a study of shared clonotypes between healthy human individuals. Only in-frame clones appear in the TCRdb table, and some are missing; sequencing was by immunoSEQ multiplex PCR. This table holds 500,000 or so clones, 95% to 97% found once. Sequencing was done on a sample of naive CD4+ T cells sorted from blood. Noted subset: CD45RA+ positively selected. The receptors stem from a woman aged 30 to 39 in good health.

The chain is built from TRBV6-1 and TRBJ2-7, with 8 bases matching TRBD2. This CDR3 comprises 16 residues. In germline, CDR1 is MNHNS, CDR2 SASEGT. After removal of 2 bases from V and 4 bases from J, the junction contained 10 bases not matched to a gene. DNA for the CDR3: TGTGCCAGCAGTGAAATGGCGCTAGCGGGCCTTTACGAGCAGTACTTC. Translating gives CASSEMALAGLYEQYF.

The CDR3, as DNA: TGTGCCAGCACCCACAAACCGTACTACGAGCAGTACTTC. Translating gives CASTHKPYYEQYF. The V gene is TRBV28, the J gene TRBJ2-7; D gene unclear. The germline V gene encodes CDR1 MDHEN and CDR2 SYDVKM. V lost 7 bases, J lost 3 bases, and 13 bases lay in between. This CDR3 comprises 13 residues.

V and J are TRBV28 and TRBJ2-6, with D uncertain. Trimming removed 5 bases at V and 0 bases at J, with 5 bases between. The CDR3 spans 14 residues. The germline V gene has CDR1 MDHEN and CDR2 SYDVKM. CDR3 DNA sequence: TGTGCCAGCAGTCCTCACTCTGGGGCCAACGTCCTGACTTTC. It yields the protein CASSPHSGANVLTF.

This chain uses TRBV18 with TRBJ2-5; D may match TRBD1 or TRBD2 (5 bases each). Trimming shortened V by 1 base and J by 5 bases, and 14 bases separated the two germline ends. The CDR3 consists of 15 residues. Germline V gives CDR1 KGHSH, CDR2 LQKENI. CDR3 protein: CASSPLIEGSETQYF. The DNA of the CDR3 is TGTGCCAGCTCACCACTGATCGAGGGGAGTGAGACCCAGTACTTC.

The rearrangement uses TRBV19 and TRBJ2-2, with 7 bases matching TRBD2. Germline V gene data show CDR1 as LNHDA and CDR2 as SQIVND (reference sequence). This CDR3 has 16 residues. The trim removed 0 bases at V and 4 bases at J, leaving 5 bases unmatched. The DNA of the CDR3 is TGTGCCAGTAGTATAGAACTAGCGTCGGGCACCGGGGAGCTGTTTTTT. This sequence encodes CASSIELASGTGELFF.

In this sample, this clone turned up once. The chain combines TRBV9 with TRBJ1-2; TRBD1 might be the D (6 bases). The CDR3 covers 14 residues. Deletions cut 5 bases from V and 4 bases from J, with 15 bases between. Germline V gene lookup returns CDR1 SGDLS and CDR2 YYNGEE. The CDR3 nucleotides read TGTGCCAGCAGAGATACGCGGGGGGCCTATGGCTACACCTTC. This gives the protein CASRDTRGAYGYTF.

The chain links TRBV5-4 to TRBJ2-7; D might be TRBD2 (6 bases). This CDR3 comprises 16 residues. Deletions cut 3 bases from V and 2 bases from J, with 18 bases between. In germline, CDR1 is SGHNT, CDR2 YYREEE (reference sequence). The CDR3 loop reads CASSYAPGTSTYEQYF. Here the CDR3 DNA reads TGTGCCAGCAGCTATGCCCCCGGGACTTCAACCTACGAGCAGTACTTC.

This chain connects TRBV11-3 to TRBJ2-2, with 14 bases fitting TRBD2. The germline V gene encodes CDR1 SGHNT and CDR2 YENEEA. V dropped 5 bases and J dropped 6; count of bases not matched to a gene: 5. The CDR3 runs 16 residues. CDR3 DNA: TGTGCCAGCAGCCCGGGACTAGCGGGAGTAGCCGGGGAGCTGTTTTTT. This sequence encodes CASSPGLAGVAGELFF.